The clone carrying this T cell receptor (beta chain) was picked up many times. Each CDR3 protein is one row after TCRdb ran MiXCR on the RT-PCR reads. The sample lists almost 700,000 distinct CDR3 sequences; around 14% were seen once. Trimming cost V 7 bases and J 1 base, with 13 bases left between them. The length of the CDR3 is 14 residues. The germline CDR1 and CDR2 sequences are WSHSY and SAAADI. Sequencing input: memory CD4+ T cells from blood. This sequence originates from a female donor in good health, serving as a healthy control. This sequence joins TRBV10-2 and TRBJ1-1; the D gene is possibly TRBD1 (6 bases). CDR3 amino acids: CASTDRSSNTEAFF. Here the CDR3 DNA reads TGCGCCAGCACGGACAGAAGTTCGAACACTGAAGCTTTCTTT.